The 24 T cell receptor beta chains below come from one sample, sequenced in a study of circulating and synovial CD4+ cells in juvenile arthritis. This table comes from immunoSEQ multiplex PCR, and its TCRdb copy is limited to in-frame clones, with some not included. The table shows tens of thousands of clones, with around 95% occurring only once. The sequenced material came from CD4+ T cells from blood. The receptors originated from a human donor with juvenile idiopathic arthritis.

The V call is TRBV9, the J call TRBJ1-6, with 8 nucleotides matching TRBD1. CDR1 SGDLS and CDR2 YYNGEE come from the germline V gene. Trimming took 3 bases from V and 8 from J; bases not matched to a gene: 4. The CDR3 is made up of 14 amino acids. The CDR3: CASSAGTGYSPLHF. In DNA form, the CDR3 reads TGTGCCAGCAGCGCCGGGACAGGCTATTCACCCCTCCACTTT.

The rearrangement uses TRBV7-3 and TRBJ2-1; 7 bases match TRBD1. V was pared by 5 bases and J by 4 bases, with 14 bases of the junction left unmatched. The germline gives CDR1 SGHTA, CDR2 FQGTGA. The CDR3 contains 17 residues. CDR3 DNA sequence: TGTGCCAGCAGCCCCACAGGGGCCAGTAGTACATACAATGAGCAGTTCTTC. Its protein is CASSPTGASSTYNEQFF.

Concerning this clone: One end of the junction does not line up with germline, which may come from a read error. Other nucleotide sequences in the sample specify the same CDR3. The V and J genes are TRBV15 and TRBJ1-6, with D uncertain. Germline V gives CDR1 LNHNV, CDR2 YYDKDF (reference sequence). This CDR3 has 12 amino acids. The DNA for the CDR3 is TGTGCCACCAGCAGAGGAGATTCCCCCCTCCACTTT. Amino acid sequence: CATSRGDSPLHF.

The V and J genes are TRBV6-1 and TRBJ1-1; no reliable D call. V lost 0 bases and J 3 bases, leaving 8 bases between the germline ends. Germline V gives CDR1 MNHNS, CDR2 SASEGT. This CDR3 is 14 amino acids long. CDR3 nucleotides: TGTGCCAGCAGTGAAGCCGGCGGCTACACTGAAGCTTTCTTT. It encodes CASSEAGGYTEAFF.

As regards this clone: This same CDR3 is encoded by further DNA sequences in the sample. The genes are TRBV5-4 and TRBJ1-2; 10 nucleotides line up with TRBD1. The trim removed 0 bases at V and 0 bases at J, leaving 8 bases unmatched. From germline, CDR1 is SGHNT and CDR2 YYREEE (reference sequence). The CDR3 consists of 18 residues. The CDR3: CASSLVGDRGAANYGYTF. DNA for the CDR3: TGTGCCAGCAGCTTGGTAGGGGACAGGGGTGCTGCTAACTATGGCTACACCTTC.

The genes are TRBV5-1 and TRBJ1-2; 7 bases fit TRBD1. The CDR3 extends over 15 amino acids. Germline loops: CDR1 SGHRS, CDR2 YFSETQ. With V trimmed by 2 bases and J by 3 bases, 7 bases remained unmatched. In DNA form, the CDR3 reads TGCGCCAGCAGCTTAACAGGGGAATGGTACTATGGCTACACCTTC. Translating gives CASSLTGEWYYGYTF.

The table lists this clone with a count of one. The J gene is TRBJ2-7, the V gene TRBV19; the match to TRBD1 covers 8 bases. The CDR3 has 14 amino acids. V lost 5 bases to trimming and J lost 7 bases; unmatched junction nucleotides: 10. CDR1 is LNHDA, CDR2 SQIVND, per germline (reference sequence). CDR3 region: CASSSQGALGEQYF. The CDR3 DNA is TGTGCCAGTAGTTCTCAGGGGGCGCTCGGAGAGCAGTACTTC. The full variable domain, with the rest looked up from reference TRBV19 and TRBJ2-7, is DGGITQSPKYLFRKEGQNVTLSCEQNLNHDAMYWYRQDPGQGLRLIYYSQIVNDFQKGDIAEGYSVSREKKESFPLTVTSAQKNPTAFYLCASSSQGALGEQYFGPGTRLTVT.

DNA for the CDR3: TGTGCCAGCAGCTCAGGGGCTGGAAACACCATATATTTT. Protein product: CASSSGAGNTIYF. The chain is built from TRBV7-3 and TRBJ1-3; a possible D gene is TRBD1 (6 bases). V was pared by 4 bases and J by 2 bases, with 6 bases between. Germline V CDR1 and CDR2: SGHTA, FQGTGA. The CDR3 totals 13 residues.

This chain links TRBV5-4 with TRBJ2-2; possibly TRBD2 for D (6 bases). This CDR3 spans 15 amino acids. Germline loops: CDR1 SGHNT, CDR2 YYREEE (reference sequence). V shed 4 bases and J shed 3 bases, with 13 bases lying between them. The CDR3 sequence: CASSPGRRDTGELFF. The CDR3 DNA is TGTGCCAGCAGCCCCGGTCGGAGGGACACCGGGGAGCTGTTTTTT.

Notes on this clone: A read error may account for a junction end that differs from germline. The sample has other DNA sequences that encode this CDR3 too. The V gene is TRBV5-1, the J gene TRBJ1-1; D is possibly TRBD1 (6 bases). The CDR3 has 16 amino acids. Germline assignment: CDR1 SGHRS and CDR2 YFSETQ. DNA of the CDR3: TGTGCCAGCAGCTTGGGCCTACAGGGACTGAACACTGAAGCTTTCTTT. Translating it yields CASSLGLQGLNTEAFF.

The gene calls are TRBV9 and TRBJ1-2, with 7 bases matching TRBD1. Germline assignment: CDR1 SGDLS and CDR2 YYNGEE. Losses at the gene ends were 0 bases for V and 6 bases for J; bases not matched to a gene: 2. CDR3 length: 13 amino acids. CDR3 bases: TGTGCCAGCAGCGTAGGAACAGGGGATGGCTACACCTTC. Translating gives CASSVGTGDGYTF. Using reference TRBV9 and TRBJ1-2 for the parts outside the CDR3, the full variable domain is DSGVTQTPKHLITATGQRVTLRCSPRSGDLSVYWYQQSLDQGLQFLIQYYNGEERAKGNILERFSAQQFPDLHSELNLSSLELGDSALYFCASSVGTGDGYTFGSGTRLTVV.

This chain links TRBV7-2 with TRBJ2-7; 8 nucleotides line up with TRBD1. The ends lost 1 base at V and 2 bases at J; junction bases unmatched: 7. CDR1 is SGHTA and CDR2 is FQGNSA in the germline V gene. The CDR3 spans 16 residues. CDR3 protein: CASSLDLDRVPYEQYF. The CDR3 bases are TGTGCCAGCAGCTTAGATCTGGACAGGGTACCCTACGAGCAGTACTTC.

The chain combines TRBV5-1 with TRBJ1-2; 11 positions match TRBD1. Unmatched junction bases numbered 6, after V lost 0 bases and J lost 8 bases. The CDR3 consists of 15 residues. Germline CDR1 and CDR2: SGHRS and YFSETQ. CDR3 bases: TGCGCCAGCAGCTTGGGTGGACAGGGGGCAGAAGGCTACACCTTC. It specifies CASSLGGQGAEGYTF.

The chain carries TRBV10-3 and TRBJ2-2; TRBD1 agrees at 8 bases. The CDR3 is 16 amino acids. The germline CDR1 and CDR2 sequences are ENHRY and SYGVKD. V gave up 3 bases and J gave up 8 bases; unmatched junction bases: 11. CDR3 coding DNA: TGTGCCATCAGTGATCTCCAGGGCGACAGGGGTGGGGAGCTGTTTTTT. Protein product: CAISDLQGDRGGELFF.

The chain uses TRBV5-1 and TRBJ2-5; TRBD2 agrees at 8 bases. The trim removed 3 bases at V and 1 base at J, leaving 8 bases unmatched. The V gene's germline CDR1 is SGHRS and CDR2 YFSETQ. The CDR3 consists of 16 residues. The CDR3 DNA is TGCGCCAGCAGCTCCGGGGGGGCCACGGCCCAAGAGACCCAGTACTTC. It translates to CASSSGGATAQETQYF.

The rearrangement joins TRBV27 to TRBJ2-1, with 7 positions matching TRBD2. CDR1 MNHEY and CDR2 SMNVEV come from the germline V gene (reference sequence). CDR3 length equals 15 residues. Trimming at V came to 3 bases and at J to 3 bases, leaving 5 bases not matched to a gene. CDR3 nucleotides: TGTGCCAGCAGTTTTTTGCGGGGGTACTACAATGAGCAGTTCTTC. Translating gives CASSFLRGYYNEQFF.

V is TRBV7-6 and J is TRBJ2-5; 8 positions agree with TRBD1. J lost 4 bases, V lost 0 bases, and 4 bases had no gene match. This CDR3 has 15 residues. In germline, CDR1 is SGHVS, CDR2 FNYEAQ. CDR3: CASSLAQGGRETQYF. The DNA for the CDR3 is TGTGCCAGCAGCTTAGCACAGGGGGGAAGAGAGACCCAGTACTTC.

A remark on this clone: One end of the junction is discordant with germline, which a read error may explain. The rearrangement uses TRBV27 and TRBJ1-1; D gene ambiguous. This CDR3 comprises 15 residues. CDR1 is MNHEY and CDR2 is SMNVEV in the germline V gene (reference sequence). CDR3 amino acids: CASSLSGVLGAEAFF. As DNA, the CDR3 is TGTGCCAGCAGTCTATCCGGGGTTCTCGGGGCTGAAGCTTTCTTT.

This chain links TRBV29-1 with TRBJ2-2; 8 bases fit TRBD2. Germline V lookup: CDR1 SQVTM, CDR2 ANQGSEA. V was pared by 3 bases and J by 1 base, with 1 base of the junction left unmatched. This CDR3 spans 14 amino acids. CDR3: CSVDGTRNTGELFF. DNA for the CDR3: TGCAGCGTTGATGGGACTAGGAACACCGGGGAGCTGTTTTTT.

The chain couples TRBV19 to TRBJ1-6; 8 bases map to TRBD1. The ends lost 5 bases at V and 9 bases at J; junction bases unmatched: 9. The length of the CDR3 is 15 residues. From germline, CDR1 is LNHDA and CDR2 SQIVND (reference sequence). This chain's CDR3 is CASSSQQGDGSPLHF. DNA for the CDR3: TGTGCCAGTAGTTCTCAACAGGGGGACGGTTCACCCCTCCACTTT.

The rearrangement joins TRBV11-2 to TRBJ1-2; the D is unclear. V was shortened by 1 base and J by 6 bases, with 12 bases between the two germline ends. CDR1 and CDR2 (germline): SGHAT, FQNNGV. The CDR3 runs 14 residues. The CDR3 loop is CASSLGVGVDGYTF. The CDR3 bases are TGTGCCAGCAGCTTAGGGGTCGGGGTGGATGGCTACACCTTC.

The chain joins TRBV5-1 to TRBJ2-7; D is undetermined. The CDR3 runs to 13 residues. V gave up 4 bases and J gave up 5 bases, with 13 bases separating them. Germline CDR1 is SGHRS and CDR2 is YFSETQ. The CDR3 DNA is TGCGCCAGCAGCCCCGGAGCGCTAAACGAGCAGTACTTC. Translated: CASSPGALNEQYF.

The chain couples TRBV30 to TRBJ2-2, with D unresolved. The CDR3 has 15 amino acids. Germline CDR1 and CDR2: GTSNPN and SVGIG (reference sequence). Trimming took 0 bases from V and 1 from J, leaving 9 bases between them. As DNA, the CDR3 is TGTGCCTGGAGTGTTCCCCAGGTGAACACCGGGGAGCTGTTTTTT. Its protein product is CAWSVPQVNTGELFF.

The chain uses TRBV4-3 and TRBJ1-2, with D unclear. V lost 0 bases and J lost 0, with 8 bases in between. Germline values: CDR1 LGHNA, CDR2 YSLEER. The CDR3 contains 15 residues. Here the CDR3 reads CASSQDRVANYGYTF. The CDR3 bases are TGCGCCAGCAGCCAAGATCGCGTAGCTAACTATGGCTACACCTTC.